These 13 T cell receptor beta chains originate from one sample sequenced in a study of T cells in Graves' hyperthyroidism and ophthalmopathy. It was RNA transcripts that yielded the amplified TCR beta CDR3 regions. When the TCR CDR3 underwent first-round RT-PCR, the HTBI primer set was used. MiXCR was run by TCRdb on the multiplex PCR reads, yielding one entry per CDR3 protein. The sample carries 600,000 to 800,000 distinct CDR3 sequences, around a third recorded once. Sequenced input: blood. Receptors originate from a woman in her 40s with Graves' hyperthyroidism.

This clonotype turned up a few times. J is TRBJ2-2 and V is TRBV20-1; D unclear. The CDR3 is made up of 15 amino acids. From germline, CDR1 is DFQATT and CDR2 SNEGSKA (reference sequence). V gave up 1 base and J gave up 6 bases, with 15 bases separating them. The CDR3 reads CSARGSEAFAGELFF. The CDR3 DNA reads as TGCAGTGCTAGAGGGTCTGAGGCATTTGCCGGGGAGCTGTTTTTT.

This clonotype occurred a few times. CDR3 sequence: CASRPQATGLVVDTEAFF. The CDR3 coding sequence is TGTGCCAGCAGGCCGCAGGCAACAGGTCTGGTGGTTGACACTGAAGCTTTCTTT. The chain recombines TRBV6-1 with TRBJ1-1, with a weak D call TRBD1 (5 bases). The CDR3 is 18 residues long. Trimming removed 6 bases from V and 3 bases from J, with 26 bases in between. Per the germline V gene, CDR1 is MNHNS and CDR2 is SASEGT.

This clonotype was counted between two and nine times. The V and J genes are TRBV19 and TRBJ1-5; D perhaps matches TRBD1 (5 bases). V shed 2 bases and J shed 3 bases, with 11 bases lying between them. Germline V gene lookup returns CDR1 LNHDA and CDR2 SQIVND (reference sequence). The CDR3 consists of 15 residues. The CDR3 sequence is CASSILKGNNQPQHF. As DNA, the CDR3 is TGTGCCAGTAGTATACTAAAGGGGAACAATCAGCCCCAGCATTTT.

CDR3: CASSLRQGREETQHF. CDR3 coding DNA: TGTGCCAGCAGCTTACGGCAGGGACGGGAAGAGACCCAGCATTTT. This chain uses TRBV7-9 with TRBJ1-5; maybe TRBD1 (5 bases). The CDR3 runs 15 residues. V lost 2 bases, J lost 11 bases, and 19 bases lay in between. Germline-derived CDR1 and CDR2 are SEHNR and FQNEAQ (reference sequence).

The V gene is TRBV7-9, the J gene TRBJ2-7; D possibly matches TRBD1 or TRBD2 (5 bases each). CDR3 length: 13 residues. Per the germline V gene, CDR1 is SEHNR and CDR2 is FQNEAQ (reference sequence). Trimming left V 3 bases short and J 5 bases short, with 11 bases between. The CDR3 sequence: CASSFLGDNEQYF. The DNA for the CDR3 is TGTGCCAGCAGCTTTTTGGGGGATAACGAGCAGTACTTC. The whole variable domain, filled in from reference TRBV7-9 and TRBJ2-7, reads DTGVSQNPRHKITKRGQNVTFRCDPISEHNRLYWYRQTLGQGPEFLTYFQNEAQLEKSRLLSDRFSAERPKGSFSTLEIQRTEQGDSAMYLCASSFLGDNEQYFGPGTRLTVT.

The chain combines TRBV20-1 with TRBJ2-2, with D tentatively TRBD1 or TRBD2 (5 bases each). The CDR3 has 14 amino acids. Trimming cost V 1 base and J 0 bases, with 6 bases left between them. CDR1 is DFQATT and CDR2 is SNEGSKA in the germline V gene (reference sequence). The DNA of the CDR3 is TGCAGTGCTAGAGTGGGGGCGAACACCGGGGAGCTGTTTTTT. Its protein product is CSARVGANTGELFF.

The genes are TRBV20-1 and TRBJ1-1, with a tentative D call TRBD1 (5 bases). V shed 1 base and J shed 1 base, with 7 bases lying between them. CDR3 length equals 13 residues. The V gene's germline CDR1 is DFQATT and CDR2 SNEGSKA (reference sequence). The chain's CDR3 is CSARVGGNTEAFF. The DNA for the CDR3 is TGCAGTGCTAGAGTGGGGGGGAACACTGAAGCTTTCTTT.

About this clonotype itself: This may be a read error: a much more frequent sequence differs by one nucleotide. J is TRBJ2-7 and V is TRBV10-3, with D unresolved. The CDR3 loop spans 12 amino acids. Per the germline V gene, CDR1 is ENHRY and CDR2 is SYGVKD. Between the trimmed V and J ends, which lost 11 bases and 5 bases, there was a span of 16 bases. Here the CDR3 reads CAVVGSDDEQYF. CDR3 nucleotides: TGTGCCGTCGTGGGCTCCGACGACGAGCAGTACTTC.

Many counts were recorded for this clonotype. This rearrangement joins TRBV7-8 to TRBJ1-2; no clear D. In germline, CDR1 is SGHVS, CDR2 FQNEAQ. With 2 bases removed from V and 1 base from J, the gap between germline ends came to 8 bases. The CDR3 spans 14 residues. CDR3 DNA: TGTGCCAGCAGCTTATCAGAATTTAACTATGGCTACACCTTC. This sequence encodes CASSLSEFNYGYTF.

The gene calls are TRBV10-3 and TRBJ2-5; possible D gene TRBD1, 6 bases. Trimming left V 3 bases short and J 13 bases short, with 15 bases between. This CDR3 has 12 residues. CDR1 and CDR2 (germline): ENHRY, SYGVKD. In DNA, the CDR3 is TGTGCCATCAGTGACTACAGGGTGGAGACGTACTTC. It codes for CAISDYRVETYF.

In the case of this clonotype: This may come from a read error, since a much larger clone is one base off. CDR3 in DNA: TGTGTCATCAGTGACGGGACAGGGATGTACGAGCAGTACTTC. Translated: CVISDGTGMYEQYF. This chain links TRBV10-3 with TRBJ2-7, with TRBD1 identical over 9 bases. This CDR3 contains 14 residues. Germline lookup yields CDR1 ENHRY and CDR2 SYGVKD.

V and J are TRBV7-2 and TRBJ1-2; TRBD1 is a possible D gene (6 bases). Deletions cut 5 bases from V and 3 bases from J, with 16 bases between. The germline V gene has CDR1 SGHTA and CDR2 FQGNSA. This CDR3 has 15 residues. The CDR3 spells CASSPRWGLDYGYTF. DNA for the CDR3: TGTGCCAGCAGCCCCCGTTGGGGGCTTGACTATGGCTACACCTTC.

This clonotype has just a few counts. The chain couples TRBV7-2 to TRBJ2-7; possibly TRBD1 for D (6 bases). The ends were cut back, 8 bases at V and 6 bases at J, with 29 bases in the middle. CDR1 is SGHTA and CDR2 is FQGNSA in the germline V gene. This CDR3 comprises 17 residues. The CDR3 sequence is CASSPQRQELTSGEQYF. DNA of the CDR3: TGTGCCAGCTCACCGCAAAGACAGGAGCTCACCTCCGGCGAGCAGTACTTC.